The present T cell receptor (beta chain) was sequenced within a study of blood T cell repertoires in COVID-19. Study overall: COVID-19 samples from acute and convalescent phases originated in the United States, Italy and Spain. The cDNA or gDNA used as material had been derived from T cells, B-cell-depleted T cells, or PBMCs.

CDR3 length equals 15 residues. Germline values: CDR1 KGHSH, CDR2 LQKENI. Deletions cut 4 bases from V and 4 bases from J, with 14 bases between. Study processing details: Nucleated cell counts were estimated from reference gene primer amplification. Profiling relied on immunoSEQ multiplex PCR, and the TCRdb table lists in-frame clones only, not all of them. From that table come the V and J calls and clone size; the DNA was used to work out D and trimming. This table holds 140,000 to 150,000 clones, 85% to 90% found once. Allocation to cohorts depended on clinical history reported by the participants.

The sequenced sample consisted of PBMCs or T cells enriched from blood (not recorded which). The sequence was obtained from a woman in her twenties or thirties with acute COVID-19. The rearrangement joins TRBV18 to TRBJ1-5; D not resolved. In DNA, the CDR3 is TGTGCCAGCTCACGAGCGACGGTTTCAAATCAGCCCCAGCATTTT. It specifies CASSRATVSNQPQHF.